This TCR beta chain was retrieved from a study of response to subunit inactivated influenza vaccine. The study, taken as a whole, reports: Each seasonal flu vaccination may recruit only limited new T cells, authors suggested.

Trimming cost V 4 bases and J 0 bases; bases outside gene matches: 1. The CDR3 loop spans 16 amino acids. CDR1 is LGHDT and CDR2 is YNNKEL in the germline V gene (reference sequence). Points on this clonotype: The target antigen is unknown.

TCRdb reprocessed the RT-PCR reads via MiXCR and lists one record per CDR3 protein. Here the sample spans about 650,000 distinct CDR3 sequences, about 15% being singletons. The TCR sequence derives from a man aged 45 to 65 who received an inactivated influenza vaccine. The material sequenced was PBMCs from blood, taken 14 days before vaccination. The V call is TRBV3-1, the J call TRBJ2-3; 13 bases agree with TRBD2. CDR3 amino acids: CASSPTSGRSTDTQYF. In nucleotides, the CDR3 is TGTGCCAGCAGCCCGACTAGCGGGAGGAGCACAGATACGCAGTATTTT.